Below are 13 T cell receptor beta chains sequenced from a single sample in a study of blood T cell repertoires in COVID-19 (dated by TCRdb to about 2020). The library relied on the immunoSEQ multiplex PCR assay. TCRdb holds this immuneACCESS table with in-frame rearrangements only. Some clones are missing; in checked studies, unresolved V genes explain under half, and the rest has no known cause. The sample table contains roughly 100,000 clones; only one count was recorded for 75% to 95% of them. Less than 4.5% of the sample lies in the top ten. Sample: peripheral blood. Source of these receptors: a young man with acute or convalescent COVID-19.

V is TRBV19 and J is TRBJ2-7; 9 bases map to TRBD1. Trimming cost V 5 bases and J 1 base; bases outside gene matches: 9. Germline V gives CDR1 LNHDA, CDR2 SQIVND (reference sequence). The CDR3 has 16 residues. For the CDR3, the DNA is TGTGCCAGTAGTCCCACAGGGGGCGCGGGTTCCTACGAGCAGTACTTC. Its translation: CASSPTGGAGSYEQYF.

The J gene is TRBJ1-6, the V gene TRBV6-5; no definite D call. This CDR3 is built from 13 residues. V was pared by 6 bases and J by 7 bases, with 10 bases between. Germline values: CDR1 MNHEY, CDR2 SVGAGI. CDR3 in DNA: TGTGCCAGCAGCTCAATACTGAATTCACCCCTCCACTTT. This translates into CASSSILNSPLHF.

The chain carries TRBV3-1 (or the pseudogene TRBV3-2) and TRBJ2-6; D gene uncertain. The CDR3 is 18 amino acids. With 0 bases removed from V and 1 base from J, the gap between germline ends came to 13 bases. Per germline, CDR1 LGHDT and CDR2 YNNKEL (reference sequence). CDR3 bases: TGTGCCAGCAGCCAAGATTTTCCTTTGAGATCTGGGGCCAACGTCCTGACTTTC. It specifies CASSQDFPLRSGANVLTF.

The chain carries TRBV9 and TRBJ1-3; 7 bases line up with TRBD1. The CDR3 contains 17 residues. V trimming: 4 bases; J trimming: 1 base; junction bases outside the gene matches: 11. Germline CDR1 reads SGDLS; CDR2 reads YYNGEE. This chain's CDR3 is CASSPRQGYLSGNTIYF. In nucleotides, the CDR3 is TGTGCCAGCAGCCCTCGACAGGGATATTTATCTGGAAACACCATATATTTT.

The chain has TRBV9 and TRBJ1-1, with a tentative D call TRBD1 (5 bases). This CDR3 is built from 13 residues. Trimming removed 0 bases from V and 7 bases from J, with 10 bases in between. The germline CDR1 and CDR2 sequences are SGDLS and YYNGEE. The CDR3: CASSVVIGGEAFF. The DNA of the CDR3 is TGTGCCAGCAGCGTAGTCATCGGGGGTGAAGCTTTCTTT. Drawing the rest from reference TRBV9 and TRBJ1-1, the complete variable domain is DSGVTQTPKHLITATGQRVTLRCSPRSGDLSVYWYQQSLDQGLQFLIQYYNGEERAKGNILERFSAQQFPDLHSELNLSSLELGDSALYFCASSVVIGGEAFFGQGTRLTVV.

V and J are TRBV27 and TRBJ1-5; 8 bases line up with TRBD1. Unmatched junction bases numbered 9, after V lost 5 bases and J lost 9 bases. The CDR3 sequence is 14 residues long. From germline, CDR1 is MNHEY and CDR2 SMNVEV (reference sequence). This chain's CDR3 is CASSPVGTGTPQHF. In DNA, the CDR3 is TGTGCCAGCAGTCCGGTCGGGACAGGTACGCCCCAGCATTTT.

The table lists this clone with a few counts. CDR3 sequence: CASSPTGAGGNTIYF. Written as DNA, the CDR3 is TGTGCCAGCTCACCTACAGGGGCAGGGGGAAACACCATATATTTT. The genes are TRBV18 and TRBJ1-3; 7 nucleotides match TRBD1. Germline V lookup: CDR1 KGHSH, CDR2 LQKENI. V trimming: 3 bases; J trimming: 4 bases; junction bases outside the gene matches: 6. This CDR3 is 15 amino acids long.

This clone was observed once. The chain combines TRBV5-4 with TRBJ2-1, with unresolved D. The V gene lost 0 bases and the J gene lost 8 bases, with 12 bases spanning the gap. Germline V CDR1 and CDR2: SGHNT, YYREEE (reference sequence). The CDR3 runs to 14 residues. The CDR3 DNA sequence: TGTGCCAGCAGCTTGGTTGGCCAGGTTGATGAGCAGTTCTTC. Translating gives CASSLVGQVDEQFF.

The gene calls are TRBV4-1 and TRBJ2-3; 8 bases fit TRBD2. Germline CDR1 MGHRA, CDR2 YSYEKL. CDR3 length equals 17 residues. Losses at the gene ends were 0 bases for V and 2 bases for J; bases not matched to a gene: 7. CDR3 sequence reads: CASSQDGGGYYTDTQYF. The DNA of the CDR3 is TGCGCCAGCAGCCAAGACGGGGGGGGCTATTACACAGATACGCAGTATTTT.

The CDR3 DNA reads TGTGCCAGCAGCTTAACAGGTCCCACAGATACGCAGTATTTT. It specifies CASSLTGPTDTQYF. The chain employs TRBV7-2 and TRBJ2-3; D perhaps matches TRBD1 (5 bases). Germline assignment: CDR1 SGHTA and CDR2 FQGNSA. V was trimmed by 2 bases and J by 2 bases, leaving 8 bases between them. The CDR3 runs to 14 residues.

The chain recombines TRBV12-5 with TRBJ1-1, with 7 nucleotides matching TRBD1. The CDR3 is 16 amino acids. Losses at the gene ends were 0 bases for V and 0 bases for J; bases not matched to a gene: 4. CDR1 LGHNT and CDR2 FRNRAP come from the germline V gene. In nucleotides, the CDR3 is TGTGCTAGTGGTTTGGTCAACAGGGGTATGAACACTGAAGCTTTCTTT. It yields the protein CASGLVNRGMNTEAFF.

This clone was counted once. The rearrangement uses TRBV29-1 and TRBJ2-2; 16 bases are shared with TRBD2. J was trimmed by 3 bases and V by 7 bases; bases with no gene match: 5. This CDR3 is built from 16 residues. Per the germline V gene, CDR1 is SQVTM and CDR2 is ANQGSEA. The CDR3 spells CSAGLAGGPDTGELFF. In DNA, the CDR3 is TGCAGCGCGGGACTAGCGGGAGGGCCTGACACCGGGGAGCTGTTTTTT.

The genes are TRBV14 and TRBJ2-3; TRBD1 might be the D (5 bases). CDR3 length: 17 amino acids. Germline V lookup: CDR1 SGHDN, CDR2 FVKESK. V lost 4 bases and J 1 base, leaving 18 bases between the germline ends. CDR3 nucleotide sequence: TGTGCCAGCAGCCTTAATACAGGCGTCGGCGGCACAGATACGCAGTATTTT. Translation gives CASSLNTGVGGTDTQYF.